One T cell receptor beta chain is described in this entry. Its antigen has not been determined. The sample holds no much larger clone one base away, and base qualities are not on file. The sample comes from a study of T cell responses to AZD1222 COVID-19 vaccine (dated by TCRdb to the early 2020s). Describing the broader study: TCR sequencing covered roughly 230 trial participants: 207 given two doses of AZD1222 and approximately 25 given two doses of MenACWY control vaccine. Trial participants were enrolled by age into 18-55, 56-69 and 70-plus year subgroups, with about 150, 28 and 57 TCR-sequenced participants respectively. General findings and caveats noted by the study authors: After two AZD1222 doses, spike-specific TCR breadth and depth were significantly higher than at day 0 and than in MenACWY recipients. Reportedly, close to half of the unique spike-specific TCRs recognized epitopes lying outside the regions that are mutated in the B.1.351 and B.1.1.7 variants. The vaccine-associated CD4 TCRs covered the entire spike protein, and the dominant responses fell in regions 160-218 and 743-854. Most participants were white British and females outnumbered males, and the authors suggested that clonal diversity may have been underestimated. Conclusions about previously exposed vaccinees are limited because only a handful of AZD1222 recipients were SARS-CoV-2 seropositive at baseline. In the small 56-69-year group, the increase in depth fell short of significance, most likely because of low power. Because no day 14 peak-response samples were available, repertoires were characterized only after the peak T cell response.

According to the study, the label for this sample's time point signals: about 28 days (+/-7) after the second vaccine dose. AZD1222 recipients with second doses at about 4 weeks or about 12 weeks were pooled, because spike-specific TCR depth and breadth did not differ between schedules. Vaccinee samples came from UK trials COV001 and COV002, including a single-blind randomized controlled phase 2/3 trial of AZD1222 (ChAdOx1 nCoV-19) in healthy adults. For TCRbeta chain sequencing, PBMC samples from trial participants were taken at day 0 and at day 28 after the second dose. The CDR3 regions of human TCRbeta chains were subjected to immunosequencing. Turning to the authors' computational methods: TCRs in the repertoires were matched against a reference library of SARS-CoV-2-specific TCRs that had been generated with the MIRA antigen-specificity platform. Breadth was defined as the fraction of unique TCRs that were SARS-CoV-2-associated. Depth was defined as the fraction of total T cells that were SARS-CoV-2-associated. Using the MIRA data, every spike-specific TCR was mapped to the spike region that the TCR reacted to and assigned to either a CD4 or a CD8 class. Log10-transformed breadth and depth values were compared by one-way ANOVA with Sidak's multiple comparisons tests. Imported from immuneACCESS, the table was reduced by TCRdb to in-frame sequences with V and J called. These copies leave out some clones; in studies compared against another copy, an unresolved V gene accounts for under half, and the cause of the remainder is not known. V, J and clone size derive from that table, while D and trimming were established from the DNA sequence. Across this sample there are some 98,000 clones, with roughly 86% seen only once. The ten largest clones take up 15% to 20% of the sample.

CDR3 length: 11 amino acids, cysteine to phenylalanine. Only CDR3 DNA is held: 33 bases, read in frame from base 1. V lost 6 bases and J lost 10 bases, and the count of bases not matched to a germline gene is 7. The germline V gene supplies CDR1 SQVTM and CDR2 ANQGSEA. Material: peripheral blood, obtained 28 days after the second AZD1222 dose. Rearrangement joined TRBV29-1 to TRBJ1-2, and 8 junction bases match TRBD1. This receptor was obtained from an adult who received the AZD1222 COVID-19 vaccine. The CDR3 protein: CSVSGQGFYTF. The DNA reads TGCAGCGTCAGCGGACAGGGATTCTACACCTTC. Here the CDR3 is joined to the reference TRBV29-1 and TRBJ1-2 genes, and the full variable domain is: SAVISQKPSRDICQRGTSLTIQCQVDSQVTMMFWYRQQPGQSLTLIATANQGSEATYESGFVIDKFPISRPNLTFSTLTVSNMSPEDSSIYLCSVSGQGFYTFGSGTRLTVV.